This TCR beta chain was found in a study of PD-L1 blockade in urothelial cancer. Study background: Each blood sample yielded a median of 141,255 T cells.

Method: immunoSEQ multiplex PCR; TCRdb's copy keeps in-frame clones and lacks some. The sample carries 45,000 to 50,000 clones, 65% to 85% recorded once. Between the trimmed V and J ends, which lost 1 base and 6 bases, there was a span of 7 bases. This CDR3 has 13 amino acids. Germline-derived CDR1 and CDR2 are LGHNA and YNFKEQ. The time point is: peripheral blood 6 weeks after treatment start. Sequencing used PBMCs, obtained around atezolizumab (anti-PD-L1) treatment. The clonotype originates from a man in his 70s with urothelial cancer. The chain employs TRBV4-2 and TRBJ2-1; D uncertain. The CDR3 sequence: CASSQVLRNEQFF. CDR3 nucleotides: TGTGCCAGCAGCCAAGTCCTCCGCAATGAGCAGTTCTTC.